Below are 7 T cell receptor beta chains sequenced from a single sample in a study of Ad26.COV2.S vaccination and SARS-CoV-2 variants. This sample's treatment: some 20 received Ad26.COV2.S at low or high dose, single or two shots; 5 received placebo; per-sample allocation not given. At day 63 after the first vaccine or placebo injection, samples were drawn. Sequencing used immunoSEQ multiplex PCR; TCRdb keeps in-frame clones, though not all of them. The table lists a few hundred thousand clones, roughly 90% of them singletons. The source was peripheral blood, collected in a trial of Ad26.COV2.S vaccine versus placebo. The receptor source for this set is a person between 18 and 65 years old who received the Ad26.COV2.S COVID-19 vaccine or a placebo.

The chain recombines TRBV7-9 with TRBJ2-7; D perhaps matches TRBD1 (5 bases). The CDR3 contains 14 residues. Germline values: CDR1 SEHNR, CDR2 FQNEAQ (reference sequence). With 2 bases removed from V and 0 bases from J, the gap between germline ends came to 8 bases. The CDR3: CASSLNTGSYEQYF. The CDR3, as DNA: TGTGCCAGCAGCTTAAATACAGGCTCCTACGAGCAGTACTTC. The whole variable domain, remainder taken from reference TRBV7-9 and TRBJ2-7, is DTGVSQNPRHKITKRGQNVTFRCDPISEHNRLYWYRQTLGQGPEFLTYFQNEAQLEKSRLLSDRFSAERPKGSFSTLEIQRTEQGDSAMYLCASSLNTGSYEQYFGPGTRLTVT.

V usage is TRBV27 and J usage is TRBJ2-7, with 7 nucleotides matching TRBD1. Germline V CDR1 and CDR2: MNHEY, SMNVEV (reference sequence). The junction had 4 bases not matched to a gene; V was cut back by 6 bases and J by 2 bases. The CDR3 is 13 amino acids. CDR3 loop: CASSLDRAYEQYF. DNA of the CDR3: TGTGCCAGCAGCCTCGACAGGGCCTACGAGCAGTACTTC.

A word on this clone: The identical CDR3 is also encoded by other nucleotide sequences in the sample. The rearrangement links TRBV28 to TRBJ2-7, with D hard to call. Trimming stripped 7 bases from V and 3 bases from J, with 13 bases between. Germline loops: CDR1 MDHEN, CDR2 SYDVKM. CDR3 size: 13 residues. CDR3 region: CASTPGGFYEQYF. DNA for the CDR3: TGTGCCAGCACCCCTGGTGGTTTCTACGAGCAGTACTTC.

The chain recombines TRBV4-2 with TRBJ2-7; TRBD2 matches 14 bases. V was clipped by 2 bases and J by 5 bases; unmatched bases: 11. This CDR3 is 18 amino acids long. Germline-derived CDR1 and CDR2 are LGHNA and YNFKEQ. The CDR3, as DNA: TGTGCCAGCAGCCAATTTTTGGGACTAGCGGGAGCCACCCACGAGCAGTACTTC. Protein product: CASSQFLGLAGATHEQYF.

The V gene is TRBV10-2, the J gene TRBJ1-2, with D perhaps TRBD1 (5 bases). Trimming removed 4 bases from V and 2 bases from J, with 11 bases in between. Germline-derived CDR1 and CDR2 are WSHSY and SAAADI. The CDR3 is 14 amino acids. The CDR3 DNA sequence: TGCGCCAGCAGTGTTGCGGGGGAGAACTATGGCTACACCTTC. This encodes CASSVAGENYGYTF.

The gene calls are TRBV27 and TRBJ1-5; D unclear. V lost 3 bases, J lost 0 bases, and 6 bases lay in between. This CDR3 comprises 14 residues. Looked up from germline, CDR1 is MNHEY and CDR2 is SMNVEV (reference sequence). DNA of the CDR3: TGTGCCAGCAGTTTCCGCGATAGCAATCAGCCCCAGCATTTT. Translation: CASSFRDSNQPQHF.

J is TRBJ2-4 and V is TRBV7-2, with D possibly TRBD1 on 6 matching bases. Germline CDR1 and CDR2: SGHTA and FQGNSA. This CDR3 is 15 amino acids long. V was cut by 4 bases and J by 8 bases, with 18 bases left in between. The CDR3 protein is CASSWRQDPRDIQYF. The DNA of the CDR3 is TGTGCCAGCAGCTGGCGACAGGACCCCAGGGACATTCAGTACTTC.